Sequencing of this T cell receptor beta chain was carried out in a study of blood T cells in healthy people across ages. Across the whole study: Every two T cells gave about one barcoded beta molecule via template switching.

General study findings and limits: Both naive CD4+ cell counts and diversity were greater in long-lived donors than in aged donors.

Sample-barcoded 5' priming and a J-beta primer mix drove a second PCR of 7 to 11 cycles. A template-switch adaptor that had 12 random nucleotides put a tag on each cDNA molecule. In TCRdb, the 5' RACE reads were re-called with MiXCR into one record per CDR3 protein. Found here are 1.5 million to 2 million distinct CDR3 sequences, roughly 32% of them singletons; the top ten hold over 9%. Drawn from each donor were approximately 9.2 milliliters of peripheral blood. The table lists this clonotype with a few counts. Its target is unknown. V was clipped by 4 bases and J by 4 bases; unmatched bases: 6. The CDR3 is 16 residues long. Per the germline V gene, CDR1 is MGHDK and CDR2 is SYGVNS.

The rearrangement joins TRBV25-1 to TRBJ2-3; 12 nucleotides align to TRBD2. This clonotype was obtained from a woman in her 30s in good health. Sequenced sample: blood. The CDR3 nucleotides are TGTGCCAGCAGTGTTCTAGCGGGGGGGCTCCCAGATACGCAGTATTTT. Its translation is CASSVLAGGLPDTQYF.